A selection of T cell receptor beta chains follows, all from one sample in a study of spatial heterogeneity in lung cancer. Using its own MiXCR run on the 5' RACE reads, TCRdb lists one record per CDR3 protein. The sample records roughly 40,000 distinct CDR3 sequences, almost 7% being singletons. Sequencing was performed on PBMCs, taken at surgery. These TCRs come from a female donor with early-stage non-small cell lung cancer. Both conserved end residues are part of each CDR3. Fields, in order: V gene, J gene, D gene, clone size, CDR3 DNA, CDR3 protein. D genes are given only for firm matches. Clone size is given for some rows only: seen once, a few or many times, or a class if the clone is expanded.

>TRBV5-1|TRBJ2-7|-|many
TGCGCCAGCAGCTTGGAGGGGTCCTACGAGCAGTACTTC
CASSLEGSYEQYF
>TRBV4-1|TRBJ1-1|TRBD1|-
TGCGCCAGCAGCCAAGCGGACAGGATAAACACTGAAGCTTTCTTT
CASSQADRINTEAFF
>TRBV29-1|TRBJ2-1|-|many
TGCAGCGTTGTCGAGGTAGCCTCCTACAATGAGCAGTTCTTC
CSVVEVASYNEQFF
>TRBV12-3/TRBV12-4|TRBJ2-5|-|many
TGTGCCAGCAGCAGGATGGCGGGGACAGAGACCCAGTACTTC
CASSRMAGTETQYF
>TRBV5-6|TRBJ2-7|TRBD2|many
TGTGCCAGCAGCTCTCTCGCACTAGCGGGAGTATACGAGCAGTACTTC
CASSSLALAGVYEQYF
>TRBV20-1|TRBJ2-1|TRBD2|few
TGCAGTGCCCCGACTAGCGGGGCGGGAGGGCAGTTCTTC
CSAPTSGAGGQFF
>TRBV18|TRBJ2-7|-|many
TGTGCCAGCTCACCCCGTCCCGGGGGTGGGGGCTACGAGCAGTACTTC
CASSPRPGGGGYEQYF
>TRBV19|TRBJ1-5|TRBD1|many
TGTGCCAGTAGTACTTTAGGCAGGGGGTTCAATCAGCCCCAGCATTTT
CASSTLGRGFNQPQHF
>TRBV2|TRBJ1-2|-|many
TGTGCCAGCAGGGCAGGGAACTATGGCTACACCTTC
CASRAGNYGYTF
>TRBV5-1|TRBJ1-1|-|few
TGCGCCAGCAGCTTGGCGCCAGGAAAAACTGAAGCTTTCTTT
CASSLAPGKTEAFF
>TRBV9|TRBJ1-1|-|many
TGTGCCAGCAGCCGTGGGGGGTATGAAGCTTTCTTT
CASSRGGYEAFF
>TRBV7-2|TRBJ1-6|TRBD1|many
TGTGCCAGCAGAGGCCCGGCCGGGACAGGGAATTCACCCCTCCACTTT
CASRGPAGTGNSPLHF
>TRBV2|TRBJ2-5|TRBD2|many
TGTGCCAGCGCTAGCGGAAGGGAGACCCAGTACTTC
CASASGRETQYF
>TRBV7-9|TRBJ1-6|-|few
TGTGCCAGCAGCTTAGGGGCCAGTGCAGATCCAAGCTATAATTCACCCCTCCACTTT
CASSLGASADPSYNSPLHF
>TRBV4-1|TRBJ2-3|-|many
TGCGCCAGCAGCCAAGCGCGGGTGGGCACAGATACGCAGTATTTT
CASSQARVGTDTQYF
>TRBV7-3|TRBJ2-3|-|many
TGTGCCAGCAGCTTAATCCCAGCTAGTTCAGATACGCAGTATTTT
CASSLIPASSDTQYF
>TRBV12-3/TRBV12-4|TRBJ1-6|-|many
TGTGCCAGCAGGGGGCCTGGGGATTCACCCCTCCACTTT
CASRGPGDSPLHF
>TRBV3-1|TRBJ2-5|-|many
TGTGCCAGCAGCCAAGCCCTCGTCGAGACCCAGTACTTC
CASSQALVETQYF
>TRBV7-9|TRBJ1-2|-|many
TGTGCCAGCAGCCCTTACCGAGGGGGCTACACCTTC
CASSPYRGGYTF
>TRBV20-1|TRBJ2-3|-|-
TGCAGTGCTGAGCTACAGACAGGCGGCACAGATACGCAGAATTTT
CSAELQTGGTDTQNF
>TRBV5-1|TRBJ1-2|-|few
TGCGCCAGCAGCTTTGCGGTGGCCGGCTATGGCTACACCTTC
CASSFAVAGYGYTF
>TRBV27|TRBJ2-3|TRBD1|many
TGTGCCAGCGCATACAGGGGATATAGCACAGATACGCAGTATTTT
CASAYRGYSTDTQYF
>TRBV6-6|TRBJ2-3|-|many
TGTGCCAGCAGTTACTTTCAGGCGGGCACAGATACGCAGTATTTT
CASSYFQAGTDTQYF
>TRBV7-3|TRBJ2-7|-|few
TGTGCCAGCAGCTTAGTACCAGACGGATACGAGCAGTACTTC
CASSLVPDGYEQYF
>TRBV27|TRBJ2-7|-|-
TGTGTCACCCAGAAGGCAGGGTGGGGGACCTACGAGCAGTACTTC
CVTQKAGWGTYEQYF
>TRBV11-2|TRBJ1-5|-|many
TGTGCCAGCAGCTCAGGGAGGCAGATAAATCAGCCCCAGCATTTT
CASSSGRQINQPQHF
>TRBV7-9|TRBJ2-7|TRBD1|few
TGTGCCAGCAGCCTCTCACAGGGGGCTGGTAGCTACGAGCAGTACTTC
CASSLSQGAGSYEQYF
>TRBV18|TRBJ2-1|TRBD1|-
TGTGCCAGCTCACCAATCGGACAGGGTTCCTACAATGAGCAGTTCTTC
CASSPIGQGSYNEQFF
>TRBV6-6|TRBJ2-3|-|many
TGTGCCAGCAGTTCCGGGTTGAGCACAGATACGCAGTATTTT
CASSSGLSTDTQYF
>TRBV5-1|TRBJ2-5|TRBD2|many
TGCGCCAGCAGCTTGGGTCAGGGGACTAGGGAGGAGACCCAGTACTTC
CASSLGQGTREETQYF
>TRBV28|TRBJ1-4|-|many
TGTGCCAGCAGTTACCCGGGGAGGCTCGGTACTAATGAAAAACTGTTTTTT
CASSYPGRLGTNEKLFF
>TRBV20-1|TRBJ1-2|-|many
TGCAGTGCTAGAGATTGGTCTTACGGCTACACCTTC
CSARDWSYGYTF
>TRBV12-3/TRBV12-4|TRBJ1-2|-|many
TGTGCCAGCAGCCTCGACGACGGAAGGTACTACACCTTC
CASSLDDGRYYTF
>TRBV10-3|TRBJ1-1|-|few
TGTGCCATCAGGCTAACCGGGGGAGTAGGGACTGAAGCTTTCTTT
CAIRLTGGVGTEAFF
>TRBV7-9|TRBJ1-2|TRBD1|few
TGTGCCAGCACCCTCGGGACACCAGGGGGCCGAGGTCAGGGCTACACCTTC
CASTLGTPGGRGQGYTF